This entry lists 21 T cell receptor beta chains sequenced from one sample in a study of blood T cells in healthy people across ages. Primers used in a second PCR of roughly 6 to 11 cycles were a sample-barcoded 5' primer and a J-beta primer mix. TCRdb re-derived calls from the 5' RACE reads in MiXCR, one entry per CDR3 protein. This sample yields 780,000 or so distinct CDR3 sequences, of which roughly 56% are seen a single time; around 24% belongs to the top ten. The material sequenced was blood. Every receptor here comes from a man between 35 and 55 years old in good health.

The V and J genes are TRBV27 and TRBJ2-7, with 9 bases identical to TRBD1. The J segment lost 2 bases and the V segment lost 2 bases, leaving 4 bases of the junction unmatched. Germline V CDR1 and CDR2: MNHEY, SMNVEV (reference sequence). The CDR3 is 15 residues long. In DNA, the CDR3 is TGTGCCAGCAGTTTAACCGGACAGGGGACCTACGAGCAGTACTTC. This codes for CASSLTGQGTYEQYF.

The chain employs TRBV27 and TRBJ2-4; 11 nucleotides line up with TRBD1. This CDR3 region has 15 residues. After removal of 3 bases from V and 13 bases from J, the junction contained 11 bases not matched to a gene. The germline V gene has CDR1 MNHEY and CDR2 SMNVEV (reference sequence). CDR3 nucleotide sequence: TGTGCCAGCAGTTTCCGGACAGGGGGCTTGGGGGAGCAGTACTTC. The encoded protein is CASSFRTGGLGEQYF.

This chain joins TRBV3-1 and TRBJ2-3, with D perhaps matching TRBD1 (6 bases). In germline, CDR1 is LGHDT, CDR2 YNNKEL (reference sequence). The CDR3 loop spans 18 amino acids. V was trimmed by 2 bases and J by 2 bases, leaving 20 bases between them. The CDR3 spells CASSQPSTGPGYTDTQYF. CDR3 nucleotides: TGTGCCAGCAGCCAACCCTCGACAGGTCCAGGATACACAGATACGCAGTATTTT.

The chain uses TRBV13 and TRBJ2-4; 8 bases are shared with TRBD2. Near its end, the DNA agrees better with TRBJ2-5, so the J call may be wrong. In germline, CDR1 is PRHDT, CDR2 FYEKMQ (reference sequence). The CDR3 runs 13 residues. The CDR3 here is CASSLLAAETQYF. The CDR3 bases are TGTGCCAGCAGCCTACTAGCGGCAGAGACCCAGTACTTC.

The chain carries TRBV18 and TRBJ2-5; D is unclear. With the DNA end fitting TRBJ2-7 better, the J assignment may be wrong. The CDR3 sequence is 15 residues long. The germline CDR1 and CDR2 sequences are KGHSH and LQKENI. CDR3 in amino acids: CASSPDRSFVGEQYF. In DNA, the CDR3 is TGTGCCAGCTCACCCGACCGGTCTTTTGTAGGCGAGCAGTACTTC.

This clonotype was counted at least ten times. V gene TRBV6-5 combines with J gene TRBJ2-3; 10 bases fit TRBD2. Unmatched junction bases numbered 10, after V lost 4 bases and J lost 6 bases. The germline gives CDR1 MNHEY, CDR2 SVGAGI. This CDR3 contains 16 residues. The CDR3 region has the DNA TGTGCCAGCAGTTCCCAAAGACTAGCGGGTGGGGATACGCAGTATTTT. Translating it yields CASSSQRLAGGDTQYF.

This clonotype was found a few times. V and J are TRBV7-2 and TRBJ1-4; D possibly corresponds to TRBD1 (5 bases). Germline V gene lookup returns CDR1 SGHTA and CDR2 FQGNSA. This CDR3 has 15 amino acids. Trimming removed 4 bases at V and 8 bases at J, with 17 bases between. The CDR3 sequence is CASSSGDRFIEKLFF. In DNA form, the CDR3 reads TGTGCCAGCAGCTCCGGGGACCGTTTTATCGAAAAACTGTTTTTT.

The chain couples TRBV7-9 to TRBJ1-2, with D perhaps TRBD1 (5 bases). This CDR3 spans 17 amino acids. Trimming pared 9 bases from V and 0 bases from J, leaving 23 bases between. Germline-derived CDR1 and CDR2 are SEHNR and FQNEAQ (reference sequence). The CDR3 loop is CARYILPDTTSNYGYTF. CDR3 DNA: TGTGCCAGATATATTTTACCGGACACCACCTCTAACTATGGCTACACCTTC.

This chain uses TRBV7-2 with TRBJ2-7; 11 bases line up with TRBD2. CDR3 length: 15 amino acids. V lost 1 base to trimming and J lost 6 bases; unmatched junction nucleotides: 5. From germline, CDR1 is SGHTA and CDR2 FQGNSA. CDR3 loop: CASSLVLAGAREQYF. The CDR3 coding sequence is TGTGCCAGCAGCTTAGTACTAGCGGGAGCTCGCGAGCAGTACTTC.

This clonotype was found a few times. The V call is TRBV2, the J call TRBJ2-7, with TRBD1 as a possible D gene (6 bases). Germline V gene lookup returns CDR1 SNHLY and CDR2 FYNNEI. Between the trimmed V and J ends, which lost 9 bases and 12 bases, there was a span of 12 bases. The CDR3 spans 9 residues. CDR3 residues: CARGDIGYF. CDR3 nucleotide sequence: TGTGCCAGGGGGGACATCGGGTACTTC.

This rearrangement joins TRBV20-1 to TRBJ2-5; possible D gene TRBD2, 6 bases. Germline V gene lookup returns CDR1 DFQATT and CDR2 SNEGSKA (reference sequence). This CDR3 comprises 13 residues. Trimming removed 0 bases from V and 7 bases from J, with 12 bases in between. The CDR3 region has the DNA TGCAGTGCTAGAGATAGGCCCGGGGGGACCCAGTACTTC. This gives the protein CSARDRPGGTQYF.

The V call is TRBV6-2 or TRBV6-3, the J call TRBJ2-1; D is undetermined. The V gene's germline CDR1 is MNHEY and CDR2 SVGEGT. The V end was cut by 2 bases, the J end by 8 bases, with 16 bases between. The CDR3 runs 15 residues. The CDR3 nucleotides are TGTGCCAGCAGTTACGGACCCAAAGCGTGGTATGAGCAGTTCTTC. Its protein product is CASSYGPKAWYEQFF.

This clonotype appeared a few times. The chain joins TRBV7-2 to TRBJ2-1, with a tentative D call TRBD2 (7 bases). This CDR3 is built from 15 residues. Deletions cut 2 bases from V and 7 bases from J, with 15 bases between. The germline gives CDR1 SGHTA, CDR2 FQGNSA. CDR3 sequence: CASSLRGAQRNEQFF. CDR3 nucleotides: TGTGCCAGCAGCTTACGGGGGGCGCAGAGGAATGAGCAGTTCTTC. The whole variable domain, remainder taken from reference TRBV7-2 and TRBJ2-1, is GAGVSQSPSNKVTEKGKDVELRCDPISGHTALYWYRQSLGQGLEFLIYFQGNSAPDKSGLPSDRFSAERTGGSVSTLTIQRTQQEDSAVYLCASSLRGAQRNEQFFGPGTRLTVL.

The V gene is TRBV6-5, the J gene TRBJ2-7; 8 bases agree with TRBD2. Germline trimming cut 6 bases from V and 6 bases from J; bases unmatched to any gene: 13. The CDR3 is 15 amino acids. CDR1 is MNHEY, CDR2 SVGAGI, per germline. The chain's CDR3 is CASRPSSGSNGEQYF. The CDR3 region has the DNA TGTGCCAGCAGGCCTTCCAGCGGGAGTAACGGCGAGCAGTACTTC.

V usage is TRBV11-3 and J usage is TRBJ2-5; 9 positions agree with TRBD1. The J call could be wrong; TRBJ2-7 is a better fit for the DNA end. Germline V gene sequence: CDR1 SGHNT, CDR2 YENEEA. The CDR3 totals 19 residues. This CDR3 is CASSSRTGAIPYHNFEQYF. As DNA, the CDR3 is TGTGCCAGCAGCTCACGGACAGGGGCGATCCCTTACCACAACTTCGAGCAGTACTTC.

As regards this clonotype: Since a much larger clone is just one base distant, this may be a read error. The CDR3 DNA sequence: TGTGCCAGCAGCCCCCAGACAGGGGGCAGTTCCGGAGAGACCCAGTACTTC. Amino acid sequence: CASSPQTGGSSGETQYF. This chain uses TRBV7-2 with TRBJ2-7, with 10 bases lining up with TRBD1. The last part of the DNA fits TRBJ2-5 better; the J call may be wrong. Germline V lookup: CDR1 SGHTA, CDR2 FQGNSA. CDR3 length: 17 residues.

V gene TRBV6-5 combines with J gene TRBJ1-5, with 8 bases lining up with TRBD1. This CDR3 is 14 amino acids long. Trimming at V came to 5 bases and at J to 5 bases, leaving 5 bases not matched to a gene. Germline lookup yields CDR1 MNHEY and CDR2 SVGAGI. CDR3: CASSKQGGDQPQHF. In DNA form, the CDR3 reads TGTGCCAGCAGTAAACAGGGGGGTGATCAGCCCCAGCATTTT.

The CDR3 protein is CASSEYELSAGDTQYF. The CDR3 region has the DNA TGTGCCAGCAGTGAATATGAACTATCAGCAGGAGATACGCAGTATTTT. The chain combines TRBV6-1 with TRBJ2-3, with D unresolved. CDR3 length equals 16 residues. The V end was cut by 2 bases, the J end by 5 bases, with 17 bases between. Germline CDR1 and CDR2: MNHNS and SASEGT.

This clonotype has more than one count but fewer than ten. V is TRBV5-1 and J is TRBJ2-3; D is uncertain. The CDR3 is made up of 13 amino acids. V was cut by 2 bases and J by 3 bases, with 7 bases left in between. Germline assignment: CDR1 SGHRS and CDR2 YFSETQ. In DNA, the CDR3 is TGCGCCAGCAGCTTCGCAGCTACAGATACGCAGTATTTT. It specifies CASSFAATDTQYF.

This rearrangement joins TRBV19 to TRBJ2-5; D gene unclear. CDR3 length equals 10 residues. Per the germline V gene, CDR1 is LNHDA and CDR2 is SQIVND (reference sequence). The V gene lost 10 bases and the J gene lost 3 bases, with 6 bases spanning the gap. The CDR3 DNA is TGTGCCATACGAAAAGAGACCCAGTACTTC. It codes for CAIRKETQYF.

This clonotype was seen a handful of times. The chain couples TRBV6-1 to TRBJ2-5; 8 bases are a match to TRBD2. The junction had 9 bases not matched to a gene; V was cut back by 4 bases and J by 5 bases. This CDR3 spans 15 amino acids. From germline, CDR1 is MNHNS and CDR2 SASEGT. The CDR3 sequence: CASSGGSGILETQYF. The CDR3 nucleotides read TGTGCCAGCAGTGGGGGTAGCGGGATCCTGGAGACCCAGTACTTC.